These 18 T cell receptor beta chains were all obtained from the same sample, sequenced in a study of blood T cells in healthy people across ages (dated by TCRdb to between 2015 and 2016). Receptor amplification or capture employed 5' RACE. Sequenced using an Illumina HiSeq 2500. A second PCR of roughly 7 to 11 cycles was performed with a sample-barcoded 5' primer and a J-beta primer mix. TCRdb reprocessed the public reads (quality trimming at Q25 with fastp, clone calling with MiXCR) and kept in-frame beta chains. Rows with a matching CDR3 protein are joined into one entry that keeps the most common DNA and genes. Within this sample are some 700,000 distinct CDR3 sequences, with 40% to 45% of them counted one time only. The ten largest clones add up to roughly 19% of the sample. Specimen: blood. The receptors were sampled from a woman between 55 and 75 years old in good health.

V and J are TRBV29-1 and TRBJ1-2; TRBD1 is a possible D gene (5 bases). Germline loops: CDR1 SQVTM, CDR2 ANQGSEA. The CDR3 is 12 residues long. The CDR3 is CCAPTANYGYTF. CDR3 DNA sequence: TGCTGCGCTCCGACAGCTAACTATGGCTACACCTTC. Together with reference TRBV29-1 and TRBJ1-2, the CDR3 gives the full variable domain: SAVISQKPSRDICQRGTSLTIQCQVDSQVTMMFWYRQQPGQSLTLIATANQGSEATYESGFVIDKFPISRPNLTFSTLTVSNMSPEDSSIYLCCAPTANYGYTFGSGTRLTVV.

The genes are TRBV9 and TRBJ2-3; TRBD1 might be the D (6 bases). CDR1 and CDR2 from the germline V gene are SGDLS and YYNGEE. CDR3 length equals 16 residues. Trimming removed 0 bases from V and 6 bases from J, with 17 bases in between. The DNA of the CDR3 is TGTGCCAGCAGCGTAGAAGGGGCAGGGGCGGTGGATACGCAGTATTTT. It specifies CASSVEGAGAVDTQYF.

This clonotype has a handful of counts. V gene TRBV3-1 combines with J gene TRBJ2-1; D call uncertain. Germline loops: CDR1 LGHDT, CDR2 YNNKEL (reference sequence). This CDR3 is built from 13 residues. V lost 3 bases and J 7 bases, leaving 10 bases between the germline ends. In nucleotides, the CDR3 is TGTGCCAGCAGCCATCCGGTTCATAATGAGCAGTTCTTC. As protein: CASSHPVHNEQFF.

The chain couples TRBV7-9 to TRBJ1-1; no clear D gene. Germline V gives CDR1 SEHNR, CDR2 FQNEAQ (reference sequence). The CDR3 sequence is 14 residues long. V was pared by 5 bases and J by 4 bases, with 14 bases between. The CDR3 DNA reads TGTGCCAGCAGCGTACGTGCAGCGGGCACTGAAGCTTTCTTT. This gives the protein CASSVRAAGTEAFF.

This clonotype was observed a few times. The V and J genes are TRBV6-2 or TRBV6-3 and TRBJ1-2; possible D gene TRBD1, 5 bases. V was trimmed by 2 bases and J by 8 bases, leaving 9 bases between them. Germline V gene sequence: CDR1 MNHEY, CDR2 SVGEGT. This CDR3 is 12 amino acids long. The CDR3 DNA reads TGTGCCAGCAGTTACGTTGGGGGAGGCTACACCTTC. It encodes CASSYVGGGYTF.

CDR3 in amino acids: CASSLGDSQELFF. The DNA of the CDR3 is TGTGCCAGCAGCTTGGGGGATTCCCAGGAGCTGTTTTTT. This chain connects TRBV7-6 to TRBJ2-2, with D perhaps matching TRBD1 or TRBD2 (5 bases each). V dropped 3 bases and J dropped 10 bases, with 12 bases sitting between them. Per germline, CDR1 SGHVS and CDR2 FNYEAQ. CDR3 length: 13 residues. The full variable domain, completed using reference TRBV7-6 and TRBJ2-2, is GAGVSQSPRYKVTKRGQDVALRCDPISGHVSLYWYRQALGQGPEFLTYFNYEAQQDKSGLPNDRFSAERPEGSISTLTIQRTEQRDSAMYRCASSLGDSQELFFGEGSRLTVL.

The chain has TRBV29-1 and TRBJ2-3; 10 nucleotides line up with TRBD1. Trimming took 0 bases from V and 1 from J; bases not matched to a gene: 7. This CDR3 region has 17 residues. Germline V gene sequence: CDR1 SQVTM, CDR2 ANQGSEA. This CDR3 reads CSVEEFAGTGGTDTQYF. The CDR3 nucleotides read TGCAGCGTTGAAGAATTTGCCGGGACAGGGGGCACAGATACGCAGTATTTT.

The rearrangement joins TRBV6-1 to TRBJ1-4, with TRBD1 matching over 8 bases. V lost 9 bases, J lost 8 bases, and 14 bases stayed unmatched. The V gene's germline CDR1 is MNHNS and CDR2 SASEGT. The CDR3 runs 15 residues. The CDR3 DNA sequence: TGTGCCAGTACCGGGACAGGTGACCCCCGGGAAAAACTGTTTTTT. Translation gives CASTGTGDPREKLFF.

This chain uses TRBV7-3 with TRBJ2-1; 11 bases agree with TRBD2. The CDR3 sequence is 15 residues long. The germline CDR1 and CDR2 sequences are SGHTA and FQGTGA. Germline trimming cut 5 bases from V and 7 bases from J; bases unmatched to any gene: 7. CDR3 DNA sequence: TGTGCCAGCAGCAATCTAGCGGGAGGAGCGAATGAGCAGTTCTTC. Translated: CASSNLAGGANEQFF.

This clonotype was counted once. This may be a read error: a much more frequent sequence differs by one nucleotide. The chain has TRBV29-1 and TRBJ2-6; the D gene is possibly TRBD1 (6 bases). Germline CDR1 SQVTM, CDR2 ANQGSEA. The CDR3 is 13 residues long. DNA for the CDR3: TGCAGCGCAGGGGTGTCTGGGGGCAACGTCCTGACTTTC. Protein product: CSAGVSGGNVLTF.

The CDR3 loop reads CASSLEGGLGTQYF. CDR3 nucleotides: TGTGCCAGCAGCTTAGAGGGCGGCCTAGGTACGCAGTATTTT. The rearrangement joins TRBV7-9 to TRBJ2-3; D remains unclear. This CDR3 is 14 amino acids long. Germline V gene data show CDR1 as SEHNR and CDR2 as FQNEAQ (reference sequence). The V and J ends lost 1 base and 8 bases respectively, with 13 bases between them. Full variable domain (rest looked up from reference TRBV7-9 and TRBJ2-3): DTGVSQNPRHKITKRGQNVTFRCDPISEHNRLYWYRQTLGQGPEFLTYFQNEAQLEKSRLLSDRFSAERPKGSFSTLEIQRTEQGDSAMYLCASSLEGGLGTQYFGPGTRLTVL.

This chain uses TRBV5-1 with TRBJ2-5, with D maybe TRBD2 (5 bases). In germline, CDR1 is SGHRS, CDR2 YFSETQ. The V end was cut by 1 base, the J end by 11 bases, with 21 bases between. The CDR3 runs 15 residues. CDR3 DNA sequence: TGCGCCAGCAGCTTGTCGGGGTATACCTACAATGAGCAGTACTTC. It yields the protein CASSLSGYTYNEQYF. Filled out from reference TRBV5-1 and TRBJ2-5, the complete variable domain reads KAGVTQTPRYLIKTRGQQVTLSCSPISGHRSVSWYQQTPGQGLQFLFEYFSETQRNKGNFPGRFSGRQFSNSRSEMNVSTLELGDSALYLCASSLSGYTYNEQYFGPGTRLLVL.

The V call is TRBV6-1, the J call TRBJ2-3; 8 positions match TRBD2. CDR1 is MNHNS, CDR2 SASEGT, per germline. With V trimmed by 4 bases and J by 5 bases, 14 bases remained unmatched. This CDR3 has 17 amino acids. The CDR3 DNA reads as TGTGCCAGCAGTGCCGATAGCGGGAAGAGGAGAGGAGATACGCAGTATTTT. As protein: CASSADSGKRRGDTQYF.

This clonotype has just a few counts. CDR3 sequence reads: CASSYSGVDTQYF. CDR3 DNA sequence: TGTGCCAGCAGTTACTCGGGGGTGGATACGCAGTATTTT. This chain links TRBV6-5 with TRBJ2-3; the D gene could be TRBD1 or TRBD2 (5 bases each). Germline V gene sequence: CDR1 MNHEY, CDR2 SVGAGI. Trimming took 0 bases from V and 6 from J, leaving 7 bases between them. This CDR3 region has 13 residues.

This clonotype turned up a few times. This sequence joins TRBV9 and TRBJ2-6; D uncertain. The CDR3 length is 16 residues. Between the trimmed V and J ends, which lost 0 bases and 0 bases, there was a span of 7 bases. CDR1 and CDR2 from the germline V gene are SGDLS and YYNGEE. The chain's CDR3 is CASSVVPTSGANVLTF. CDR3 DNA sequence: TGTGCCAGCAGCGTAGTGCCTACCTCTGGGGCCAACGTCCTGACTTTC. The complete variable domain, with remaining parts taken from reference TRBV9 and TRBJ2-6, reads DSGVTQTPKHLITATGQRVTLRCSPRSGDLSVYWYQQSLDQGLQFLIQYYNGEERAKGNILERFSAQQFPDLHSELNLSSLELGDSALYFCASSVVPTSGANVLTFGAGSRLTVL.

The chain joins TRBV19 to TRBJ2-5, with D hard to call. The CDR3 has 15 amino acids. Looked up from germline, CDR1 is LNHDA and CDR2 is SQIVND (reference sequence). Trimming took 3 bases from V and 5 from J, leaving 16 bases between them. The CDR3 DNA sequence: TGTGCCAGTAGTATGGTCTCAATCTCGGCGGAGACCCAGTACTTC. Residues: CASSMVSISAETQYF.

The gene calls are TRBV25-1 and TRBJ1-6, with D perhaps TRBD1 (6 bases). CDR3 length: 14 amino acids. Germline V gene lookup returns CDR1 MGHDK and CDR2 SYGVNS. Trimming took 2 bases from V and 10 from J, leaving 12 bases between them. CDR3 DNA: TGTGCCAGCAGTGAACGACAGGTTCGGTCACCCCTCCACTTT. It specifies CASSERQVRSPLHF.

This chain uses TRBV18 with TRBJ2-1; 11 bases are shared with TRBD2. V lost 5 bases, J lost 7 bases, and 7 bases stayed unmatched. The CDR3 is 15 amino acids. Looked up from germline, CDR1 is KGHSH and CDR2 is LQKENI. The CDR3 DNA follows: TGTGCCAGCTCAGCCCGACTAGCGGGGTCAAATGAGCAGTTCTTC. It is translated as CASSARLAGSNEQFF.